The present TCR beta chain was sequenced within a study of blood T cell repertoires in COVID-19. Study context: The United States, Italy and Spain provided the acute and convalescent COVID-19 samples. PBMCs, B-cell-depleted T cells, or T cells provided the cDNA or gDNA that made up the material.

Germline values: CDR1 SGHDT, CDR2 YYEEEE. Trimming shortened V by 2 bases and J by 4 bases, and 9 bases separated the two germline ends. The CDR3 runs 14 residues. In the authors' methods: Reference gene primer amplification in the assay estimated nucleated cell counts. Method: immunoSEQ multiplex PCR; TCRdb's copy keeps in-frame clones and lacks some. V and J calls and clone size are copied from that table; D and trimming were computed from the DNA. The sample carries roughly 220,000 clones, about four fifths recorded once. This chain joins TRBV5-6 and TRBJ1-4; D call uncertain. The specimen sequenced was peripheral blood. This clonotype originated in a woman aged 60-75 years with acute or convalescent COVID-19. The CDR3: CASSFASSNEKLFF. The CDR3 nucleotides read TGTGCCAGCAGCTTTGCTTCTAGTAATGAAAAACTGTTTTTT.